The rows below give T cell receptor beta chains drawn from one sample of a study of T cells after yellow fever vaccination. TCRdb re-called the 5' RACE reads with MiXCR, one entry per CDR3 protein. The data show some 350,000 distinct CDR3 sequences, about 4% seen once. Specimen: PBMCs, collected 5 days after the yellow fever booster vaccination. The source is a man younger than 35 who received the YFV17D yellow fever vaccine. Each CDR3 is given with its conserved first and last residue. A D gene is named only where the DNA matches it firmly. The listing skips clone size in some rows; elsewhere it reads once, few, many or a size class.

J	D	size	V	DNA	CDR3
TRBJ1-5	NA	few	TRBV6-2/TRBV6-3	TGTGCCAGCAGTTACGGGGAGAATCAGCCCCAGCATTTT	CASSYGENQPQHF
TRBJ2-7	NA	many	TRBV7-2	TGTGCCAGCAGCTATCGACTGCGGGGTCGCTACGAGCAGTACTTC	CASSYRLRGRYEQYF
TRBJ1-5	NA	many	TRBV7-9	TGTGCCAGCAGCTTAACGGGCAATCAGCCCCAGCATTTT	CASSLTGNQPQHF
TRBJ1-3	NA	NA	TRBV4-3	TGCGCCAGCAGCTTGTTTCAAGCGGCAGCGGCTGGAAACACCATATATTTT	CASSLFQAAAAGNTIYF
TRBJ1-1	NA	many	TRBV20-1	TGCAGTGCAATCCAACACTGGAACACTGAAGCTTTCTTT	CSAIQHWNTEAFF
TRBJ2-3	NA	few	TRBV28	TGTGCCAGCAGTTTATCCGACCGCACAGATACGCAGTATTTT	CASSLSDRTDTQYF
TRBJ1-1	NA	few	TRBV5-1	TGCGCCAGCAGCTTGGGCGGGGGCGCCGAGCAGGCTTTCTTT	CASSLGGGAEQAFF
TRBJ1-2	NA	NA	TRBV25-1	TGTGCCAGCAGTGAATTAGTAAGGGACGGCTACACCTTC	CASSELVRDGYTF
TRBJ2-5	NA	NA	TRBV5-5	TGTGCCAGCAGCCCTCCCCCCGACGGAGTAGAGACCCAGTACTTC	CASSPPPDGVETQYF
TRBJ2-2	NA	NA	TRBV5-1	TGCGCCAGCAGCTTGCTACCTAACACCGGGGAGCTGTTTTTT	CASSLLPNTGELFF
TRBJ2-3	NA	many	TRBV19	TGTGCCAGTAGTAAGGGCCAGGACACAGATACGCAGTATTTT	CASSKGQDTDTQYF
TRBJ1-2	TRBD1	many	TRBV19	TGTGCCAGTAGTGCGCGGGACAGGATCTCTATTGGCTACACCTTC	CASSARDRISIGYTF
TRBJ2-5	NA	many	TRBV4-3	TGCGCCAGCAGCCAAGTGAGGCTAGGCTCGAGCGCCCAGTACTTC	CASSQVRLGSSAQYF
TRBJ2-1	NA	NA	TRBV11-3	TGTGCCAGCAGCCCCCCGGGACTCCTCAATGAGCAGTTCTTC	CASSPPGLLNEQFF
TRBJ1-5	NA	few	TRBV29-1	TGCAGCGCCAAGGCAGGGGAGGTCCAGCATTTT	CSAKAGEVQHF
TRBJ1-2	NA	NA	TRBV7-7	TGTGCCAGCAGCCCCGGACGGCTAAACTATGGCTACACCTTC	CASSPGRLNYGYTF
TRBJ2-1	NA	many	TRBV14	TGTGCCAGCAGCCAAGGGACGGAACGCGGGGGCTTTTCCTACAATGAGCAGTTCTTC	CASSQGTERGGFSYNEQFF
TRBJ2-1	TRBD2	NA	TRBV7-6	TGTGCCAGCAGCTTAGGAGTGGGCGGGGGATCCGGTAATGAGCAGTTCTTC	CASSLGVGGGSGNEQFF
TRBJ1-5	TRBD1	few	TRBV6-2/TRBV6-3	TGTGCCACCCTAAGGGACAGGGGTAATCAGCCCCAGCATTTT	CATLRDRGNQPQHF
TRBJ2-5	NA	NA	TRBV7-6	TGTGCCAGCAGCCACATCACAGGGAACCAAGAGACCCAGTACTTC	CASSHITGNQETQYF
TRBJ2-2	NA	NA	TRBV20-1	TGCAGTGCCTTGGACATCACCGGGGAGCTGTTTTTT	CSALDITGELFF
TRBJ2-2	NA	NA	TRBV7-6	TGTGCCAGCAGCGCCCGGGGAAACACCGGGGAGCTGTTTTTT	CASSARGNTGELFF
TRBJ1-5	NA	many	TRBV5-1	TGCGCCAGCAGCTTGGAGGGGCCAAAGGAACCCCAGCATTTT	CASSLEGPKEPQHF
TRBJ2-3	TRBD2	few	TRBV20-1	TGCAGTGCTCGATTCGGGACTATCGCAGATACGCAGTATTTT	CSARFGTIADTQYF
TRBJ2-7	NA	NA	TRBV9	TGTGCCAGCAGCGTAGGGGCTAGCACCTACGAGCAGTACTTC	CASSVGASTYEQYF
TRBJ2-5	TRBD1	many	TRBV5-1	TGCGCCAGCAGCTCGGGACAGGGGGTAGAGACCCAGTACTTC	CASSSGQGVETQYF
TRBJ1-2	NA	few	TRBV6-2/TRBV6-3	TGTGCCAGCACGCGACGGTCAGAAATCTATGGCTACACCTTC	CASTRRSEIYGYTF
TRBJ2-1	NA	NA	TRBV6-4	TGTGCCAGTCGGCCAGGGGACGCTTCCTACAATGAGCAGTTCTTC	CASRPGDASYNEQFF
TRBJ2-6	NA	few	TRBV2	TGTGCCAGCTTGACGGTAGAAGGGGCCAACGTCCTGACTTTC	CASLTVEGANVLTF
TRBJ1-6	NA	few	TRBV5-1	TGCGCCAGCAGCTTGGGGCGGGGAGAGAATTCACCCCTCCACTTT	CASSLGRGENSPLHF
TRBJ2-5	TRBD1	NA	TRBV6-1	TGTGCCTCATTAAGGACAGGGACGGGAGAGACCCAGTACTTC	CASLRTGTGETQYF
TRBJ1-1	NA	NA	TRBV5-1	TGCGCCAGCAGCTTGGGGACTACGGGGACTGAAGCTTTCTTT	CASSLGTTGTEAFF
TRBJ2-7	TRBD1	NA	TRBV19	TGTGCCAGTTCTTCGCGGGGACAGGGTATCTACGAGCAGTACTTC	CASSSRGQGIYEQYF
TRBJ2-1	NA	many	TRBV5-1	TGCGCCAGCAGCTTTTTTGGAGCGTCCCCCTACAATGAGCAGTTCTTC	CASSFFGASPYNEQFF
TRBJ2-5	NA	few	TRBV18	TGTGCCAGCTCACCCAGAAATAAAGAGACCCAGTACTTC	CASSPRNKETQYF
TRBJ2-6	NA	NA	TRBV20-1	TGCAGTGCCAAGAGCTCCGGCATCGGGGCCAACGTCCTGACTTTC	CSAKSSGIGANVLTF
TRBJ1-2	NA	few	TRBV12-3/TRBV12-4	TGTGCCAGCAGTTTTACGGCGCAGGCCACCTTC	CASSFTAQATF
TRBJ2-2	TRBD1	NA	TRBV10-3	TGTGCCATCAGCTCGACAGGGCTGAACACCGGGGAGCTGTTTTTT	CAISSTGLNTGELFF
TRBJ1-2	NA	NA	TRBV3-1	TGTGCCAGCAGCCAAGTTTCGGTGGACCGCTATGGCTACACCTTC	CASSQVSVDRYGYTF
TRBJ2-3	NA	many	TRBV9	TGTGCCAGCAGCGTTGTTTCTAGCACAGATACGCAGTATTTT	CASSVVSSTDTQYF
TRBJ2-5	TRBD1	many	TRBV20-1	TGCAGTGCTCCAACTATAGACAGGGGTTTATTTTTGGTGCAAGAGACCCAGTACTTC	CSAPTIDRGLFLVQETQYF
TRBJ2-6	NA	NA	TRBV6-5	TGTGCCAGCAGTTACTATGGGGTGGGGGCCAACGTCCTGACTTTC	CASSYYGVGANVLTF
TRBJ2-3	TRBD2	NA	TRBV5-6	TGTGCCAGCGGTCCGGGACTATCCCTGGCCGGTACGCAGTATTTT	CASGPGLSLAGTQYF
TRBJ2-1	NA	many	TRBV4-3	TGCGCCAGCAGTATAGGGGGGGAGCAGTTCTTC	CASSIGGEQFF
TRBJ1-3	TRBD1	NA	TRBV4-2	TGTGCCAGCAGCCCGGGACAGGGAACTGGAAACACCATATATTTT	CASSPGQGTGNTIYF
TRBJ2-5	NA	many	TRBV5-1	TGCGCCAGCAGCATGATAGTACAAGAGACCCAGTACTTC	CASSMIVQETQYF
TRBJ1-1	TRBD1	few	TRBV12-3/TRBV12-4	TGTGCCAGCAGTGTTCACAGGGGTCTGCACACTGAAGCTTTCTTT	CASSVHRGLHTEAFF
TRBJ2-1	NA	NA	TRBV27	TGTGCCAGCAGTACCTACATTGAGCAGTTCTTC	CASSTYIEQFF
TRBJ2-2	NA	NA	TRBV24-1	TGTGCCACCAGTGACCCAAACTCGGGGCCCGGGGAGCTGTTTTTT	CATSDPNSGPGELFF
TRBJ1-1	NA	NA	TRBV7-2	TGTGCCAGCAGCCCACTGGGAAGGAGGAACACTGAAGCTTTCTTT	CASSPLGRRNTEAFF
TRBJ2-5	TRBD1	many	TRBV2	TGTGCCAGCACAGGACAGGGGCCCCAGGAGACCCAGTACTTC	CASTGQGPQETQYF
TRBJ2-1	TRBD1	few	TRBV7-6	TGTGCCAGCAGCCAGGCACCGGGACAGAACTACAATGAGCAGTTCTTC	CASSQAPGQNYNEQFF